The next 6 T cell receptor beta chains were all read from a single sample in a study of T cells in localized non-small cell lung cancer. Sequenced by immunoSEQ multiplex PCR; TCRdb stores in-frame clones only, minus some. The top ten hold about 20% of the sample, which has about 2,400 clones, 20% to 25% seen once. Material: normal lung tissue next to the tumor, obtained before any cancer treatment. The receptors come from a female donor with stage II lung adenocarcinoma.

The chain is built from TRBV19 and TRBJ2-2; possibly TRBD2 for D (5 bases). The V gene's germline CDR1 is LNHDA and CDR2 SQIVND (reference sequence). V lost 5 bases and J lost 10, with 14 bases in between. The CDR3 is 13 residues long. The CDR3 sequence is CASSPTPREELFF. Here the CDR3 DNA reads TGTGCCAGTAGTCCGACACCCCGGGAGGAGCTGTTTTTT.

The chain recombines TRBV12-5 with TRBJ1-2; D is perhaps TRBD1 (5 bases). The CDR3 is made up of 15 amino acids. Germline assignment: CDR1 LGHNT and CDR2 FRNRAP. Between the trimmed V and J ends, which lost 1 base and 4 bases, there was a span of 13 bases. The CDR3 region has the DNA TGTGCTAGTGGTTTGGCCACCGGGACCGGCTATGGCTACACCTTC. It translates to CASGLATGTGYGYTF.

V usage is TRBV25-1 and J usage is TRBJ2-2, with TRBD1 matching over 9 bases. V lost 5 bases to trimming and J lost 3 bases; unmatched junction nucleotides: 4. CDR1 MGHDK and CDR2 SYGVNS come from the germline V gene. CDR3 length: 15 amino acids. CDR3 coding DNA: TGTGCCAGCAGTAATCGGGACAGGGACACCGGGGAGCTGTTTTTT. This gives the protein CASSNRDRDTGELFF.

The table lists this clone with a few counts. The V call is TRBV9, the J call TRBJ1-1; tentatively, D is TRBD1 (6 bases). This CDR3 region has 14 residues. V gave up 4 bases and J gave up 4 bases, with 14 bases separating them. Germline values: CDR1 SGDLS, CDR2 YYNGEE. The CDR3 protein is CASSLAGGGTEAFF. The CDR3 DNA follows: TGTGCCAGCAGCCTAGCGGGGGGCGGCACTGAAGCTTTCTTT.

This chain joins TRBV5-1 and TRBJ1-1; weak D call: TRBD1 (5 bases). V was shortened by 0 bases and J by 2 bases, with 8 bases between the two germline ends. The CDR3 is made up of 14 amino acids. Germline CDR1 SGHRS, CDR2 YFSETQ. This chain's CDR3 is CASSLDGANTEAFF. CDR3 bases: TGCGCCAGCAGCTTGGACGGGGCCAACACTGAAGCTTTCTTT.

This clone has a handful of counts. The genes are TRBV9 and TRBJ2-7; 9 bases line up with TRBD2. The trim removed 0 bases at V and 3 bases at J, leaving 4 bases unmatched. The germline V gene encodes CDR1 SGDLS and CDR2 YYNGEE. This CDR3 is 15 amino acids long. The CDR3 loop is CASSVGTSGYYEQYF. The DNA for the CDR3 is TGTGCCAGCAGCGTAGGTACTAGCGGGTACTACGAGCAGTACTTC.